This T cell receptor (beta chain) was sequenced for a study of control samples from healthy donors and cancer patients. This CDR3 has 14 residues. Germline V CDR1 and CDR2: SEHNR, FQNEAQ (reference sequence). V was shortened by 4 bases and J by 3 bases, with 12 bases between the two germline ends. The repertoire was sequenced with immunoSEQ multiplex PCR; TCRdb's copy has only in-frame clones and lacks some. In the table there are some 94,000 clones, approximately 88% of which are singletons. The TCR sequence derives from a woman aged 45 to 65 with colorectal cancer. The chain is built from TRBV7-9 and TRBJ1-1, with D uncertain. The material sequenced was PBMCs. CDR3 sequence (DNA): TGTGCCAGCAGCTCCAACCGCCCCTACACTGAAGCTTTCTTT. Amino acid sequence: CASSSNRPYTEAFF.